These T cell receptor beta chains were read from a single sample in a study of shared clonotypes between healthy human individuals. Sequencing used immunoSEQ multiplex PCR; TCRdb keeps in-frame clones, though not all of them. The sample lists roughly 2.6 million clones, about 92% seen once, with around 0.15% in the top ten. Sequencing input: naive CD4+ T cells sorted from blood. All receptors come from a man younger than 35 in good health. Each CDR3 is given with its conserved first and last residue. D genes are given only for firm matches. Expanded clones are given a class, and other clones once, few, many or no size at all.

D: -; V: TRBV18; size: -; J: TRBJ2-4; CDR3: CASSPVTKVAKNIQYF; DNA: TGTGCCAGCTCACCGGTCACCAAAGTAGCCAAAAACATTCAGTACTTC
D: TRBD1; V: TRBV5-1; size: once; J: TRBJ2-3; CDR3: CASSSGQSTDTQYF; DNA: TGCGCCAGCAGTTCGGGACAGAGCACAGATACGCAGTATTTT
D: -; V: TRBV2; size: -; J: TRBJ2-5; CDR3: CASSGPRSETQYF; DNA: TGTGCCAGCAGTGGTCCGCGCTCAGAGACCCAGTACTTC
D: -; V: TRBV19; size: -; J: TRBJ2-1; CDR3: CASSIEGGAGEQFF; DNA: TGTGCCAGTAGTATAGAGGGGGGGGCTGGTGAGCAGTTCTTC
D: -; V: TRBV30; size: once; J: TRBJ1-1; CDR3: CAWSVGLEAFF; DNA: TGTGCCTGGAGTGTGGGCCTTGAAGCTTTCTTT
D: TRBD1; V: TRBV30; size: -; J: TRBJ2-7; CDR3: CAWSPGQGDGEQYF; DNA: TGTGCCTGGAGTCCGGGACAGGGCGATGGGGAGCAGTACTTC
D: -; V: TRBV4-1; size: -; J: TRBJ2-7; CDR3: CASSQVWDLSYEQYF; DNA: TGCGCCAGCAGCCAAGTGTGGGACCTCTCCTACGAGCAGTACTTC
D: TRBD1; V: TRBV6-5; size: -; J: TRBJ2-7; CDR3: CASSYSGTAAQYEQYF; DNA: TGTGCCAGCAGTTACTCGGGGACAGCGGCGCAGTACGAGCAGTACTTC
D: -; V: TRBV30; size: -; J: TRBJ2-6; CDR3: CASLRQGKVSGANVLTF; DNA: TGTGCCTCCTTACGGCAGGGTAAGGTCTCTGGGGCCAACGTCCTGACTTTC
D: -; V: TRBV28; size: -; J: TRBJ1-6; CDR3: CASSSPQGQASPLHF; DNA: TGTGCCAGCAGTTCGCCACAGGGCCAAGCGTCACCCCTCCACTTT
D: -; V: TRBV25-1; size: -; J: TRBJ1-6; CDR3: CASSKTGSSYNSPLHF; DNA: TGTGCCAGCAGTAAGACCGGGAGCTCCTATAATTCACCCCTCCACTTT
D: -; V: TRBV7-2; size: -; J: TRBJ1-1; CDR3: CASSSESNTEAFF; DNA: TGTGCCAGCAGCTCTGAATCGAACACTGAAGCTTTCTTT
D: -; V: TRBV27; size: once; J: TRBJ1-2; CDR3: CASSPLAEIYGYTF; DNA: TGTGCCAGCAGCCCCCTGGCAGAGATTTATGGCTACACCTTC
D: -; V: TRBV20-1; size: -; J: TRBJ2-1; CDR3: CSAGRNEQFF; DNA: TGCAGTGCGGGAAGGAATGAGCAGTTCTTC
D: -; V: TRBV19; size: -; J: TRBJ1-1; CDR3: CASSWVQAANTEAFF; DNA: TGTGCCAGTAGTTGGGTCCAGGCGGCCAACACTGAAGCTTTCTTT
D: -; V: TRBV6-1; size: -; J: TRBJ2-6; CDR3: CASRGTEAGANVLTF; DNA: TGTGCCAGCAGGGGAACAGAGGCTGGGGCCAACGTCCTGACTTTC
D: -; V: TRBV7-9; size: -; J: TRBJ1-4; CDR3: CASSLGGALANEKLFF; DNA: TGTGCCAGCAGCTTAGGGGGGGCACTGGCTAATGAAAAACTGTTTTTT
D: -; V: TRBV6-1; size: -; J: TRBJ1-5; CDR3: CASTSGTGVGPQHF; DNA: TGTGCCAGCACCTCCGGGACCGGGGTAGGGCCCCAGCATTTT
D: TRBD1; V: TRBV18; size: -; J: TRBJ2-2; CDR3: CASSRDRNTGELFF; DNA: TGTGCCAGCTCCCGGGACAGAAACACCGGGGAGCTGTTTTTT
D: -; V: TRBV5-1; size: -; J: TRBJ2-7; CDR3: CASSLTDSFQSYEQYF; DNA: TGCGCCAGCAGCTTGACCGACTCATTTCAGTCCTACGAGCAGTACTTC
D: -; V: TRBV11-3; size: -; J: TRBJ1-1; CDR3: CASSLRRMNTEAFF; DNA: TGTGCCAGCAGCTTACGACGTATGAACACTGAAGCTTTCTTT
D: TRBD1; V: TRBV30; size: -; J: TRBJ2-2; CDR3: CAWAGQGATGELFF; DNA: TGTGCCTGGGCGGGACAGGGGGCGACCGGGGAGCTGTTTTTT
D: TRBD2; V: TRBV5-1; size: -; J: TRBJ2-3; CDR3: CASSFKRGANTDTQYF; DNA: TGCGCCAGCAGCTTTAAGCGGGGGGCTAACACAGATACGCAGTATTTT
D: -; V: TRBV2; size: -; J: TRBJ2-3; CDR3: CATQNENTDTQYF; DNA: TGTGCCACCCAAAACGAAAACACAGATACGCAGTATTTT
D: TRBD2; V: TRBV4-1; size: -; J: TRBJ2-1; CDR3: CASSQTSGGSDEQFF; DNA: TGCGCCAGCAGCCAAACTAGCGGGGGGTCGGATGAGCAGTTCTTC
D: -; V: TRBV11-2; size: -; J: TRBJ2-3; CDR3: CASSFGGADTQYF; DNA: TGTGCCAGCAGCTTTGGGGGTGCAGATACGCAGTATTTT
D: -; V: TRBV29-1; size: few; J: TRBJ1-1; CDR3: CSVAGGDTEAFF; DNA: TGCAGCGTTGCTGGGGGGGACACTGAAGCTTTCTTT
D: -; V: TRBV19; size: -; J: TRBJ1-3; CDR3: CASSIEGISGNTIYF; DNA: TGTGCCAGTAGTATAGAGGGAATCTCTGGAAACACCATATATTTT
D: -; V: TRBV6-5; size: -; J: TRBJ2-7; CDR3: CASSYSSATSIHEQYF; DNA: TGTGCCAGCAGTTACTCTAGTGCGACCTCGATACACGAGCAGTACTTC
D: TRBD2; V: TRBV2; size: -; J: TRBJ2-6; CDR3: CASSGRGVAPRSGANVLTF; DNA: TGTGCCAGCAGTGGGCGGGGGGTAGCTCCTCGGTCTGGGGCCAACGTCCTGACTTTC
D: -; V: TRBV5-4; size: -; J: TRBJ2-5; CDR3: CASSQGPAGETQYF; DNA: TGTGCCAGCAGCCAGGGACCCGCTGGAGAGACCCAGTACTTC
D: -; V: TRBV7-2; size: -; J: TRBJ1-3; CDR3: CASSLEQGPGNTIYF; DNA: TGTGCCAGCAGCTTAGAACAGGGTCCTGGAAACACCATATATTTT
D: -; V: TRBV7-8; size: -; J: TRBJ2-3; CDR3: CASGPRWLEDTQYF; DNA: TGTGCCAGTGGGCCAAGGTGGCTTGAAGATACGCAGTATTTT
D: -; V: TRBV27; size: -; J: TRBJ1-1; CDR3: CASSPDTLTEAFF; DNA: TGTGCCAGCAGTCCAGACACTCTTACTGAAGCTTTCTTT
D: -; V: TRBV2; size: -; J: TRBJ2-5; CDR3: CASSGPGKETQYF; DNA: TGTGCCAGCAGTGGTCCCGGGAAAGAGACCCAGTACTTC
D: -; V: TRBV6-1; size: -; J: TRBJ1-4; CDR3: CASKQGQATNEKLFF; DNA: TGTGCCAGCAAGCAGGGGCAGGCAACTAATGAAAAACTGTTTTTT
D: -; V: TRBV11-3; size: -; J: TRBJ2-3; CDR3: CASSPTLTTDTQYF; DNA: TGTGCCAGCAGCCCGACATTGACCACAGATACGCAGTATTTT
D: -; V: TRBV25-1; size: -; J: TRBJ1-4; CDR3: CASSETGGLNEKLFF; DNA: TGTGCCAGCAGTGAGACAGGCGGGCTTAATGAAAAACTGTTTTTT
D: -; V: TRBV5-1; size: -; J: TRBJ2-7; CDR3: CASSLEHEQYF; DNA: TGCGCCAGCAGCTTAGAGCACGAGCAGTACTTC
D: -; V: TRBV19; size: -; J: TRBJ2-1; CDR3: CASSRGDPGKRIEQFF; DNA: TGTGCCAGTAGTAGGGGAGACCCCGGTAAGAGGATTGAGCAGTTCTTC
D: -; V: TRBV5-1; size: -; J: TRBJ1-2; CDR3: CASSIDGPLYGYTF; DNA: TGCGCCAGCAGCATTGACGGTCCCCTCTATGGCTACACCTTC
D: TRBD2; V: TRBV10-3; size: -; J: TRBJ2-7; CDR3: CAISESRGGQNEQYF; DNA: TGTGCCATCAGTGAGTCTCGCGGGGGTCAGAACGAGCAGTACTTC
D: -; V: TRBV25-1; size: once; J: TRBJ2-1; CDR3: CASSEPRKGDNEQFF; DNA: TGTGCCAGCAGTGAACCCCGGAAAGGGGACAATGAGCAGTTCTTC
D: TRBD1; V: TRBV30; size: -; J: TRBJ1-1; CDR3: CAWGQVMNTEAFF; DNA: TGTGCCTGGGGACAGGTCATGAACACTGAAGCTTTCTTT
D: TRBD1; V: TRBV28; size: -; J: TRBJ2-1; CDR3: CASSLSRTGVHNEQFF; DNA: TGTGCCAGCAGTTTATCCCGGACAGGGGTCCACAATGAGCAGTTCTTC
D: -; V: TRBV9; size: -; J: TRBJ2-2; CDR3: CASSVGGSVGTGELFF; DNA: TGTGCCAGCAGCGTAGGGGGGAGTGTTGGCACCGGGGAGCTGTTTTTT
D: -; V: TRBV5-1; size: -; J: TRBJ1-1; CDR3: CASSTGNTEAFF; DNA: TGCGCCAGCAGCACAGGGAACACTGAAGCTTTCTTT
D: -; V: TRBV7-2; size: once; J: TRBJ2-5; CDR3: CASSLERRETQYF; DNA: TGTGCCAGCAGCTTAGAACGTCGGGAGACCCAGTACTTC
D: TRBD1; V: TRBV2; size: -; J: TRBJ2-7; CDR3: CASSGDRGRFGNYEQYF; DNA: TGTGCCAGCAGTGGGGACAGGGGGCGATTTGGGAATTACGAGCAGTACTTC
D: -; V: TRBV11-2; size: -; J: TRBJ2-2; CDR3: CASSLVGKLEAGELFF; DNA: TGTGCCAGCAGCTTAGTGGGGAAGCTCGAGGCCGGGGAGCTGTTTTTT
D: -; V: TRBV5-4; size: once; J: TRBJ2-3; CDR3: CASSEGGNTDTQYF; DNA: TGTGCCAGCAGCGAGGGGGGAAATACAGATACGCAGTATTTT
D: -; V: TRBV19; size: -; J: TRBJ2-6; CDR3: CASSIAGTASGANVLTF; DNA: TGTGCCAGTAGTATTGCGGGGACGGCCTCTGGGGCCAACGTCCTGACTTTC
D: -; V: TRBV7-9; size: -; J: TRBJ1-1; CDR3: CASSHGTPGSAEAFF; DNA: TGTGCCAGCAGCCATGGGACCCCAGGGAGCGCTGAAGCTTTCTTT